This TCR beta chain was profiled in a study of early T cells in non-severe SARS-CoV-2 infection. Study-level background: Unpaired chains resulted from sequencing bulk RNA of unsorted whole blood. Study observations and caveats: Anti-spike CD8 responses were favored by VDJdb matching, which missed private and CD4 specificities.

This clonotype was seen more than once but under ten times. Its antigen is not identified. Researchers attached unique molecular identifiers to individual cDNA molecules. TCRdb itself ran the 5' RACE reads through MiXCR, one entry per CDR3 protein. The sample has fewer than 100,000 distinct CDR3 sequences; approximately 12% are singletons. The germline V and J ends were trimmed by 4 bases and 6 bases, with 13 bases remaining between them. In germline, CDR1 is SNHLY, CDR2 FYNNEI. The CDR3 covers 14 residues. The source is an adult who was a healthcare worker with PCR-confirmed SARS-CoV-2 infection or an uninfected control (not recorded which). This rearrangement joins TRBV2 to TRBJ1-5; D is perhaps TRBD1 (5 bases). Sequencing was performed on whole blood. The CDR3 loop is CASSGEGARQPQHF. The CDR3, as DNA: TGTGCCAGCAGTGGTGAAGGGGCGCGTCAGCCCCAGCATTTT.